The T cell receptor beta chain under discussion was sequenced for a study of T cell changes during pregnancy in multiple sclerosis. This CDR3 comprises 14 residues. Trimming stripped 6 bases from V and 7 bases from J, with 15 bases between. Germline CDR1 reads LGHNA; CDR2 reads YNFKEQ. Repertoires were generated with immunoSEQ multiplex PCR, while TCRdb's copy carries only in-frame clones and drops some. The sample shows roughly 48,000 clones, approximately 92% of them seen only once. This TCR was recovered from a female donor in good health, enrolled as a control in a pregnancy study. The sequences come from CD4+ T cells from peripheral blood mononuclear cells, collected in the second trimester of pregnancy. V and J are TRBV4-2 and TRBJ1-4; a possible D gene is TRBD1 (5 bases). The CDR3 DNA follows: TGTGCCAGCAGACCACCCGGCGGGGGTGAAAAACTGTTTTTT. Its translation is CASRPPGGGEKLFF.